This T cell receptor beta chain was sequenced in a study of blood T cells in healthy people across ages. This CDR3 is built from 13 residues. CDR1 is DFQATT, CDR2 SNEGSKA, per germline (reference sequence). The people who gave samples were healthy Caucasians from Russia, aged roughly 6 to 100. For the second PCR, which ran for about 7 to 11 cycles, a sample-barcoded 5' primer and a J-beta primer mix were used. Each CDR3 protein gets one entry after TCRdb re-called the 5' RACE reads with MiXCR. The sample holds 1.5 million to 2 million distinct CDR3 sequences, 28% seen once. This clonotype was obtained from a woman in her 30s in good health. Sequencing was carried out using blood. The gene calls are TRBV20-1 and TRBJ2-7; D call uncertain. The better agreement between TRBJ2-5 and the DNA end casts doubt on the J call. CDR3 region: CSARDLGLETQYF. The CDR3 region has the DNA TGCAGTGCTAGAGACTTAGGATTAGAGACCCAGTACTTC.